This T cell receptor beta chain was sequenced during a study of blood T cell repertoires in COVID-19. Whole-study context: There were acute and convalescent COVID-19 samples, and they came from the United States, Italy and Spain. T cells, B-cell-depleted T cells, or PBMCs provided the cDNA or gDNA that served as material.

This CDR3 is 18 amino acids long. CDR1 is MNHEY and CDR2 is SMNVEV in the germline V gene (reference sequence). After removal of 5 bases from V and 2 bases from J, the junction contained 15 bases not matched to a gene. In the authors' workflow: Estimation of nucleated cell counts was performed using reference gene primer amplification. The assay was immunoSEQ multiplex PCR, and TCRdb's table has in-frame clones only and misses some. V and J calls plus clone size are reproduced from that table; the DNA served to infer D and trimming. The sample yields under 300,000 clones, roughly 88% seen once. This clone was counted a few times.

This TCR came from a woman aged 40 to 50 who had recovered from COVID-19. Sequenced material: peripheral blood. The gene calls are TRBV27 and TRBJ2-3; 8 positions agree with TRBD2. The CDR3 here is CASSPSSGGELNTDTQYF. The CDR3 nucleotides are TGTGCCAGCAGTCCTTCCAGCGGGGGTGAGCTCAACACAGATACGCAGTATTTT.